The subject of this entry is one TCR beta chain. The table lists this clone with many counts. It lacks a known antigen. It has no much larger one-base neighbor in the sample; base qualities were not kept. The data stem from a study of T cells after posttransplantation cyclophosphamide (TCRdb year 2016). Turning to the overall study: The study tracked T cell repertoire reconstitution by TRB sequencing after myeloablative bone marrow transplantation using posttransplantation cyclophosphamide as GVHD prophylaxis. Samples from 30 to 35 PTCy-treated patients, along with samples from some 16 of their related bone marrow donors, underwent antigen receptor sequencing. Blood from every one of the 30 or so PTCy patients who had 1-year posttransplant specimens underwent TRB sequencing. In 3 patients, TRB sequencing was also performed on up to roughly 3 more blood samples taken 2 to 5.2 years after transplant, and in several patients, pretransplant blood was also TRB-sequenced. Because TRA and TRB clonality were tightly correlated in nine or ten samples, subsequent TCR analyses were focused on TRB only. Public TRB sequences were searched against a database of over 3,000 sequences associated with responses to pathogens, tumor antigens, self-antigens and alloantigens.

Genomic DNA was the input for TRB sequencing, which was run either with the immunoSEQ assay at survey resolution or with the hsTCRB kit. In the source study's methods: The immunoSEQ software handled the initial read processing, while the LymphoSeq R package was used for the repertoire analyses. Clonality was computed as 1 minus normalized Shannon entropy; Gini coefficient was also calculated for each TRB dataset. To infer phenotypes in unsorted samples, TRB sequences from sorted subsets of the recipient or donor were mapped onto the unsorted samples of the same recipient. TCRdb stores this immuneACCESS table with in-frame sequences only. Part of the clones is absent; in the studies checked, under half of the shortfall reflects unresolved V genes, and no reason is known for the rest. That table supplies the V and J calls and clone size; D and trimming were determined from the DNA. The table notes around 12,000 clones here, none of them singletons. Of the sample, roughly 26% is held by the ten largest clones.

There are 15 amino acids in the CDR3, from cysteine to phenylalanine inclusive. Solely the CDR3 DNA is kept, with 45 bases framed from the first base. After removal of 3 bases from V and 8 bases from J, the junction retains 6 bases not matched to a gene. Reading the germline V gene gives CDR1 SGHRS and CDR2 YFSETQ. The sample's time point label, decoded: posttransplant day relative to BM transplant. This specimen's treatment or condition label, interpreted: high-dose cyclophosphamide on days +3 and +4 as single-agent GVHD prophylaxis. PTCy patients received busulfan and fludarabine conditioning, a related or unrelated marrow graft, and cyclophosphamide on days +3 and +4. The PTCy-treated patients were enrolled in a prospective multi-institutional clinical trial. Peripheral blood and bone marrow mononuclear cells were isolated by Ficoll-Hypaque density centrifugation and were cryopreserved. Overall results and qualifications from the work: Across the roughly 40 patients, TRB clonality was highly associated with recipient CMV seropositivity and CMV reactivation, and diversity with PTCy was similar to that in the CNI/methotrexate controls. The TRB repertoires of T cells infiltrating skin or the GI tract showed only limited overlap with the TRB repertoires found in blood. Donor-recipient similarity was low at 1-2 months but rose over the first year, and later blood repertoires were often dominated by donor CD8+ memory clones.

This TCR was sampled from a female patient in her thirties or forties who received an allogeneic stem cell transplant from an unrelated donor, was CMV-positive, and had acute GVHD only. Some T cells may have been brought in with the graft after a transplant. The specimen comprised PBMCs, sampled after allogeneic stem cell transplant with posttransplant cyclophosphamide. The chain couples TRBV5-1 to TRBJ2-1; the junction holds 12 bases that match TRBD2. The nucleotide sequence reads TGCGCCAGCAGCTCAGGACTAGCGGGAACGGATGAGCAGTTCTTC. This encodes CASSSGLAGTDEQFF.